Below are 5 T cell receptor beta chains sequenced from a single sample in a study of blood T cells in healthy people across ages. Using a J-beta primer mix together with a sample-barcoded 5' primer, a second PCR was run for about 7 to 12 cycles. TCRdb called the 5' RACE reads again in MiXCR, with one record for every CDR3 protein. The data contain about 560,000 distinct CDR3 sequences, about 28% of them singletons. These sequences were also reported in another study, on T cells of mothers and their children.

Material for sequencing was blood. Receptors originate from a boy aged 2 to 10 in good health.

J is TRBJ2-5 and V is TRBV5-1, with D possibly TRBD1 on 6 matching bases. Between the trimmed V and J ends, which lost 7 bases and 0 bases, there was a span of 16 bases. The CDR3 loop spans 15 amino acids. Germline V gene lookup returns CDR1 SGHRS and CDR2 YFSETQ. The CDR3 is CASAPWDTYQETQYF. The CDR3 DNA sequence: TGCGCCAGCGCCCCCTGGGACACCTACCAAGAGACCCAGTACTTC.

V is TRBV2 and J is TRBJ1-2, with D perhaps TRBD1 (6 bases). This CDR3 region has 13 residues. Germline-derived CDR1 and CDR2 are SNHLY and FYNNEI. Trimming took 6 bases from V and 2 from J, leaving 10 bases between them. CDR3 DNA sequence: TGTGCCAGCAGACGGGACATCAACTATGGCTACACCTTC. Protein: CASRRDINYGYTF.

This clonotype was counted between two and nine times. This chain uses TRBV5-6 with TRBJ2-1; perhaps D is TRBD1 or TRBD2 (5 bases each). CDR3 length: 16 residues. The germline CDR1 and CDR2 sequences are SGHDT and YYEEEE. V was clipped by 3 bases and J by 3 bases, with 16 bases between them. CDR3 sequence: CASSSLRGESYNEQFF. CDR3 nucleotide sequence: TGTGCCAGCAGCTCGTTAAGAGGGGAGAGCTACAATGAGCAGTTCTTC.

This clonotype was picked up many times. The V gene is TRBV29-1, the J gene TRBJ2-5, with D hard to call. CDR3 length equals 13 residues. V was cut by 1 base and J by 5 bases, with 11 bases left in between. CDR1 is SQVTM, CDR2 ANQGSEA, per germline. The CDR3 DNA follows: TGCAGCGTTGAAGCGGCTCTGACGGAGACCCAGTACTTC. Translated, it gives CSVEAALTETQYF.

The chain combines TRBV11-2 with TRBJ1-2; TRBD1 agrees at 8 bases. V dropped 4 bases and J dropped 5; count of bases not matched to a gene: 15. The CDR3 runs 17 residues. Germline V gives CDR1 SGHAT, CDR2 FQNNGV. CDR3 DNA: TGTGCCAGCAGCTCCCTGTGGGTGGACAGGGATGATTATGGCTACACCTTC. Its protein is CASSSLWVDRDDYGYTF.